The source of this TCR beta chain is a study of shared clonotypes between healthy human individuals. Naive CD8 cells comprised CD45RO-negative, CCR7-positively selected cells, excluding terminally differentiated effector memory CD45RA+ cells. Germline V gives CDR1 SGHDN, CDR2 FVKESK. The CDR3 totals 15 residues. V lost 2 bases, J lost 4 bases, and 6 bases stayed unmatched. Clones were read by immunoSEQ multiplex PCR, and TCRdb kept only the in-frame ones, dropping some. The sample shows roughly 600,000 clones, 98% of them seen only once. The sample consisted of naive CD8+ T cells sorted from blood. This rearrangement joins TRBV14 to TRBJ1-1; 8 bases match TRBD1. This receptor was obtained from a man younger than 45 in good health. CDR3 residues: CASSQRQGMRTEAFF. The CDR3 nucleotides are TGTGCCAGCAGCCAAAGACAGGGGATGCGCACTGAAGCTTTCTTT. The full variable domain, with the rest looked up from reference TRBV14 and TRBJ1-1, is EAGVTQFPSHSVIEKGQTVTLRCDPISGHDNLYWYRRVMGKEIKFLLHFVKESKQDESGMPNNRFLAERTGGTYSTLKVQPAELEDSGVYFCASSQRQGMRTEAFFGQGTRLTVV.